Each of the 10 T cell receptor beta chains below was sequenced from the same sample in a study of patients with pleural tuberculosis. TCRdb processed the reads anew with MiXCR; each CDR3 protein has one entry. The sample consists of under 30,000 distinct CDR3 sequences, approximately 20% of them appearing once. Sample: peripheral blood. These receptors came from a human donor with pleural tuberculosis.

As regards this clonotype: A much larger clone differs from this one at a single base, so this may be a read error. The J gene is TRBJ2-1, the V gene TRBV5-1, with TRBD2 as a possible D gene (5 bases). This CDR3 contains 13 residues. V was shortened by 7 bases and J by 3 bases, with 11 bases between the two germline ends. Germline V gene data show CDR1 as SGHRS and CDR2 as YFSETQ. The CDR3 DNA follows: TGCGCCAGCCGCTCCGGGAACTACAATGAGCAGTTCTTC. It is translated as CASRSGNYNEQFF.

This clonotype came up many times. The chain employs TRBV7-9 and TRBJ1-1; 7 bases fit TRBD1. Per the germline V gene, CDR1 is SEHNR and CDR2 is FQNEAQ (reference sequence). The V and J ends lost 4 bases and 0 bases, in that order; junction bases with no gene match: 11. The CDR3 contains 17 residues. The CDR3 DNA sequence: TGTGCCAGCAGCTCTTCAAGGGGGCTCGGGGTGAACACTGAAGCTTTCTTT. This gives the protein CASSSSRGLGVNTEAFF.

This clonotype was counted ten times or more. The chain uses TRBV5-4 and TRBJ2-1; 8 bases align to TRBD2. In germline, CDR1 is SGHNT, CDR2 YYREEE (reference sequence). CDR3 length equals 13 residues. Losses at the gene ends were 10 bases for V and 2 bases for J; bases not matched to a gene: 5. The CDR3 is CAVGGETYNEQFF. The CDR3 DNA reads TGTGCCGTCGGGGGGGAGACCTACAATGAGCAGTTCTTC.

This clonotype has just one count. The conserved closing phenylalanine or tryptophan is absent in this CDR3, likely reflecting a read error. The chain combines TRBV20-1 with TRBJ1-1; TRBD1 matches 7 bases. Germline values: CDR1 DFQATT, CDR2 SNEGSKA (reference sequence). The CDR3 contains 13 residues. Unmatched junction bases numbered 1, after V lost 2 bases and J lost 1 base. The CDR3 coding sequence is TGCAGTGCTAGACGACAGGGGAACACTGAAGCTTTCTCT. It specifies CSARRQGNTEAFS.

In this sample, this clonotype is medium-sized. The CDR3 DNA is TGTGCCAGCAGTTTTGGTTCAGGGGAACAGCCCCAGCATTTT. This encodes CASSFGSGEQPQHF. The chain uses TRBV27 and TRBJ1-5, with D possibly matching TRBD1 (6 bases). CDR3 size: 14 residues. V dropped 3 bases and J dropped 7 bases, with 13 bases sitting between them. Germline V gene lookup returns CDR1 MNHEY and CDR2 SMNVEV (reference sequence).

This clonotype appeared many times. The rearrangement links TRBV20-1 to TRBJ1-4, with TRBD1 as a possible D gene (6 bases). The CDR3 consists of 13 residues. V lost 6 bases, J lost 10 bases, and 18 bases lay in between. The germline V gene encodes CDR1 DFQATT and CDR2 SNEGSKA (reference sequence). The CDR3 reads CSAAGGREGKLFF. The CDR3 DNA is TGCAGTGCGGCGGGGGGGCGCGAGGGAAAACTGTTTTTT.

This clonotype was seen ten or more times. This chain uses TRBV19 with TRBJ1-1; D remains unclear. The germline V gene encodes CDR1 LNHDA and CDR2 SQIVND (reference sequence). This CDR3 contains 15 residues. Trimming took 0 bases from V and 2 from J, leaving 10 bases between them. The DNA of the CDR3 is TGTGCCAGTAGTATAGATCATTCCAGTAACACTGAAGCTTTCTTT. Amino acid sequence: CASSIDHSSNTEAFF.

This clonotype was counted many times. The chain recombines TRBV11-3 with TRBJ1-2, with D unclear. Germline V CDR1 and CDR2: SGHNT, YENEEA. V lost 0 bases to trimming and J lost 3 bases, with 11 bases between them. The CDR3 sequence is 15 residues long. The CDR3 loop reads CASSLDKPRYYGYTF. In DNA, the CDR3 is TGTGCCAGCAGCTTAGATAAACCCAGATACTATGGCTACACCTTC.

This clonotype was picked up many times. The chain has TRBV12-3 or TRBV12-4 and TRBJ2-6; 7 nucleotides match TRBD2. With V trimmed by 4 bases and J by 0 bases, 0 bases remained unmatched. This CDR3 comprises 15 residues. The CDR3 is CASSSSGSGANVLTF. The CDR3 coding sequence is TGTGCCAGCAGTTCTAGCGGCTCTGGGGCCAACGTCCTGACTTTC.

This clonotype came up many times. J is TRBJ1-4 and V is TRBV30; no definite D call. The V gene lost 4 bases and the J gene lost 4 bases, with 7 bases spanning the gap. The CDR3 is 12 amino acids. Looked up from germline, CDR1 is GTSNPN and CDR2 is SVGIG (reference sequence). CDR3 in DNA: TGTGCCTGGAACGGTAATAATGAAAAACTGTTTTTT. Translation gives CAWNGNNEKLFF.